The entry below gives a single T cell receptor (beta chain) sequence along with its context. The antigen is unknown. The entry originates in a study of CD8 T cells in ankylosing spondylitis. Quantitative 5'-RACE with molecular barcodes produced the TCR beta libraries. TCRdb re-called the 5' RACE reads with MiXCR, one entry per CDR3 protein. The profile shows under 450,000 distinct CDR3 sequences, approximately 22% of them singletons. Germline V lookup: CDR1 SGHAT, CDR2 FQNNGV. V lost 5 bases, J lost 4 bases, and 6 bases stayed unmatched. This CDR3 contains 14 residues. Study-level findings and limits: Significantly higher representation of disease-linked clones was reported for matched ankylosing spondylitis synovial fluid. A number of the motif variants had already been described in reactive arthritis synovial fluid and blood.

The TCR originated in a male donor with ankylosing spondylitis or in good health (not recorded which). The sequenced sample consisted of blood, either unsorted or a sorted T cell fraction (not recorded which). The genes are TRBV11-2 and TRBJ2-7; 9 nucleotides align to TRBD1. The CDR3, as DNA: TGTGCCAGCAGCCAGGGACAGGGTTTGTACGAGCAGTACTTC. Protein: CASSQGQGLYEQYF.